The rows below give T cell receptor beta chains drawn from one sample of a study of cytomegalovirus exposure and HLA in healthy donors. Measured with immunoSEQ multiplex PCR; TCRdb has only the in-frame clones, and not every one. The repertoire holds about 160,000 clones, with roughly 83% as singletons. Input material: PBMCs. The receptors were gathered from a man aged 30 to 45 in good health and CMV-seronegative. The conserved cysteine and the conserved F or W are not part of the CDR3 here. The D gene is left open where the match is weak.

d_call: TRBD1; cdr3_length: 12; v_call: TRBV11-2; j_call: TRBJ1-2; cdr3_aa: ASSPQGGHYGYT
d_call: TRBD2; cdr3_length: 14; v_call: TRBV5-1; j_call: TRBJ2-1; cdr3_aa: ASSSSSGGPYNEQF
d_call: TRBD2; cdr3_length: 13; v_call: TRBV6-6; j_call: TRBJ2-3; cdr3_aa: ASSPLAGVSDTQY
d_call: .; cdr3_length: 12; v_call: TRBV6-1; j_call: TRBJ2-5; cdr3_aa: ASSDPGGWETQY
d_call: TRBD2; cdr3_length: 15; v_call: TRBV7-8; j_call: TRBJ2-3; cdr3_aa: ASSPPLAGGPVDTQY
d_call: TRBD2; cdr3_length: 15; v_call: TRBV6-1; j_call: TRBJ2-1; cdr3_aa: ASSEDRRGGLWYEQF
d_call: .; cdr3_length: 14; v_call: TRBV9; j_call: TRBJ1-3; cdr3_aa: ASSTSGLRSGNTIY
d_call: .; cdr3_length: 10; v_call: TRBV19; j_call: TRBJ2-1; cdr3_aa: ASSRSYNEQF
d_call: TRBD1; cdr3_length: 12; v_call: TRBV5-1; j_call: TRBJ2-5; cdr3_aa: ASSSTGGVETQY
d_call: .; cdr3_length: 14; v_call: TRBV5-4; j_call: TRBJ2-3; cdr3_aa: ASSFPEQGRTDTQY
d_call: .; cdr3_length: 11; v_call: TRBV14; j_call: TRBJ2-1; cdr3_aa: ASSQEFRLEQF
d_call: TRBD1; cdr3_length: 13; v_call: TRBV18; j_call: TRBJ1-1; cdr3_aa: ASSPDRGRNTEAF
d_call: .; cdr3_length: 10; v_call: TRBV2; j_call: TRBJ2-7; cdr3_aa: ASTTGFREQY
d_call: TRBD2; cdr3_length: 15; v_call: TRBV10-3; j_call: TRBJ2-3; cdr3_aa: AISDRGGGASTDTQY
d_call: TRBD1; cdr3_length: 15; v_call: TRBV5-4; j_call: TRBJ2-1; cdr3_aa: ASSPGTGAGYWNEQF
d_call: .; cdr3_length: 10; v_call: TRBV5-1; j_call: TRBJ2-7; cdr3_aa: ASSLDRYEQY
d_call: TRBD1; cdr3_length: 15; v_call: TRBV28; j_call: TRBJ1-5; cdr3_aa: ASSFVRDRDSNQPQH
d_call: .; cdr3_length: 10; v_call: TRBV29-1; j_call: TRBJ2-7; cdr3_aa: SVESQGYEQY
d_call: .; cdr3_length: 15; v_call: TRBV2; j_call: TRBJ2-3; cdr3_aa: ASSEALVGGGTDTQY
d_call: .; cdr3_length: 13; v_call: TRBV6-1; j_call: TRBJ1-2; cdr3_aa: ASSEGTVKLWPNT
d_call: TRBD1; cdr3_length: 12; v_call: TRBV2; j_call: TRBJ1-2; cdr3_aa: ASIGRDSLYGYT
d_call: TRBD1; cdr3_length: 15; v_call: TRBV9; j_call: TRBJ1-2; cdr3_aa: ASSVARRDRGIYGYT